The 23 T cell receptor beta chains in this list originate from one sample, sequenced in a study of regulatory T cells in long-lasting Graves disease. Libraries of TCR beta came from iRepertoire HTBI primers plus Arm-PCR of CDR3 regions. From the multiplex PCR reads, TCRdb called clonotypes with MiXCR, one entry per CDR3 protein. In the table there are about 470,000 distinct CDR3 sequences, approximately 21% of which are singletons. Time point given: persistent/refractory GD, antithyroid drugs over 5 years with positive TRAb. The TCR library was made from RNA extracted from PBMCs. The specimen comprised peripheral blood mononuclear cells (PBMCs), sampled when the disease was refractory, from a patient treated with antithyroid drugs. These receptors were obtained from a female donor with Graves disease.

This clonotype was found a few times. Written as DNA, the CDR3 is TGTGCCAGCAGCTTGAACGGGAGGAACACTGAAGCTTTCTTT. Protein: CASSLNGRNTEAFF. V usage is TRBV5-6 and J usage is TRBJ1-1; D uncertain. Trimming shortened V by 1 base and J by 1 base, and 8 bases separated the two germline ends. The CDR3 has 14 amino acids. The germline gives CDR1 SGHDT, CDR2 YYEEEE.

This clonotype was observed many times. The chain has TRBV7-2 and TRBJ1-5; D is uncertain. V was cut by 1 base and J by 0 bases, with 7 bases left in between. CDR1 SGHTA and CDR2 FQGNSA come from the germline V gene. The CDR3 is 15 residues long. For the CDR3, the DNA is TGTGCCAGCAGCTTAGAACTTAGTAGCAATCAGCCCCAGCATTTT. This encodes CASSLELSSNQPQHF.

On this clonotype: A much larger clone lies a single base off, so this may be a read error. The chain recombines TRBV28 with TRBJ2-5; possible D gene TRBD1, 6 bases. The CDR3 runs to 14 residues. V lost 8 bases, J lost 4 bases, and 17 bases lay in between. Germline V gene lookup returns CDR1 MDHEN and CDR2 SYDVKM. Here the CDR3 DNA reads TGTGCCAGCCCACCAAACAGGGCGGGAGAGACCCAGTACTTC. Encoded protein: CASPPNRAGETQYF.

The rearrangement joins TRBV4-3 to TRBJ2-2; no reliable D call. The CDR3 totals 16 residues. Germline values: CDR1 LGHNA, CDR2 YSLEER. V was shortened by 0 bases and J by 4 bases, with 12 bases between the two germline ends. The CDR3 here is CASSQDLDSSTGELFF. The CDR3 DNA sequence: TGCGCCAGCAGCCAAGATTTAGACTCATCCACCGGGGAGCTGTTTTTT.

This clonotype was detected a few times. The chain is built from TRBV10-1 and TRBJ1-1; D perhaps matches TRBD1 (6 bases). Trimming took off 0 bases at V and 2 bases at J, with 13 bases between the two ends. Germline-derived CDR1 and CDR2 are WNHNN and SYGVQD (reference sequence). This CDR3 region has 16 residues. CDR3 nucleotide sequence: TGCGCCAGCAGTGAGTCGGGTAGGGGGGGAAACACTGAAGCTTTCTTT. It is translated as CASSESGRGGNTEAFF.

This clonotype was seen ten or more times. This chain connects TRBV6-1 to TRBJ2-2; no clear D gene. CDR1 and CDR2 from the germline V gene are MNHNS and SASEGT. Trimming removed 6 bases at V and 6 bases at J, with 20 bases between. CDR3 length: 16 amino acids. CDR3 DNA sequence: TGTGCCAGCAGCCGCCGGGTCCAAGGACGGGCCGGGGAGCTGTTTTTT. Residues: CASSRRVQGRAGELFF.

This chain connects TRBV24-1 to TRBJ2-5, with D tentatively TRBD1 (6 bases). The V gene lost 2 bases and the J gene lost 1 base, with 16 bases spanning the gap. This CDR3 spans 17 amino acids. Germline V lookup: CDR1 KGHDR, CDR2 SFDVKD. The CDR3 loop reads CATSDSIMDSLQETQYF. The CDR3 DNA is TGTGCCACCAGTGATTCCATAATGGACAGCCTCCAAGAGACCCAGTACTTC.

This clonotype was seen repeatedly, ten times or more. The V call is TRBV6-1, the J call TRBJ2-5; 8 bases are a match to TRBD2. V shed 6 bases, J shed 7 bases, and the junction held 16 bases outside the gene matches. CDR1 and CDR2 from the germline V gene are MNHNS and SASEGT. CDR3 length: 16 amino acids. The CDR3 coding sequence is TGTGCCAGCAGCACCGGGGGTAGCGGGATTACGGCGACCCAGTACTTC. This translates into CASSTGGSGITATQYF.

This clonotype was observed a handful of times. The rearrangement uses TRBV6-1 and TRBJ1-5; 7 bases map to TRBD1. The CDR3 contains 15 residues. V lost 6 bases to trimming and J lost 6 bases; unmatched junction nucleotides: 11. The V gene's germline CDR1 is MNHNS and CDR2 SASEGT. The CDR3 region has the DNA TGTGCCAGCAGCCCAGTTGGAGGGGGCCTTCAGCCCCAGCATTTT. It specifies CASSPVGGGLQPQHF.

This clonotype was counted at least ten times. The chain recombines TRBV9 with TRBJ1-2, with a weak D call TRBD1 (5 bases). The CDR3 has 15 amino acids. The V and J ends lost 3 bases and 4 bases respectively, with 16 bases between them. The V gene's germline CDR1 is SGDLS and CDR2 YYNGEE. The CDR3 DNA reads as TGTGCCAGCAGCGGACCGGGACCGACAATCTATGGCTACACCTTC. Amino acid sequence: CASSGPGPTIYGYTF.

This clonotype was seen only a few times. This chain uses TRBV5-1 with TRBJ1-1; 10 bases align to TRBD1. Germline CDR1 is SGHRS and CDR2 is YFSETQ. This CDR3 has 16 residues. The V gene end was trimmed by 5 bases and the J gene end by 1 base; junction bases not matched to a gene: 8. The CDR3 DNA sequence: TGCGCCAGCAGGGGTGGGACAGGGGTGGCGAACACTGAAGCTTTCTTT. It encodes CASRGGTGVANTEAFF. Full variable domain (rest looked up from reference TRBV5-1 and TRBJ1-1): KAGVTQTPRYLIKTRGQQVTLSCSPISGHRSVSWYQQTPGQGLQFLFEYFSETQRNKGNFPGRFSGRQFSNSRSEMNVSTLELGDSALYLCASRGGTGVANTEAFFGQGTRLTVV.

The V and J genes are TRBV6-5 and TRBJ1-1; D is undetermined. V lost 2 bases to trimming and J lost 1 base, with 5 bases between them. This CDR3 spans 13 amino acids. Looked up from germline, CDR1 is MNHEY and CDR2 is SVGAGI. CDR3 sequence reads: CASSYPQNTEAFF. The CDR3, as DNA: TGTGCCAGCAGTTACCCACAGAACACTGAAGCTTTCTTT.

The genes are TRBV24-1 and TRBJ1-2, with D unresolved. V was pared by 1 base and J by 5 bases, with 10 bases between. Germline CDR1 and CDR2: KGHDR and SFDVKD. The CDR3 is 14 residues long. CDR3 residues: CATSDLTVSYGYTF. As DNA, the CDR3 is TGTGCCACCAGTGATTTAACAGTCTCATATGGCTACACCTTC.

This clonotype was picked up many times. The chain links TRBV6-1 to TRBJ1-2; 7 positions agree with TRBD1. This CDR3 is 14 amino acids long. Germline CDR1 is MNHNS and CDR2 is SASEGT. The trim removed 10 bases at V and 3 bases at J, leaving 11 bases unmatched. CDR3 sequence (DNA): TGTGCCACCGCACAGGGGTTTGGCTACTATGGCTACACCTTC. Its translation is CATAQGFGYYGYTF.

This clonotype was recorded many times. DNA for the CDR3: TGTGCCAGCAGTCTCGGGACAGGGTGGACTGGCTACACCTTC. It translates to CASSLGTGWTGYTF. The chain couples TRBV11-2 to TRBJ1-2, with 9 bases lining up with TRBD1. Germline V gives CDR1 SGHAT, CDR2 FQNNGV. This CDR3 has 14 residues. J was trimmed by 7 bases and V by 6 bases; bases with no gene match: 9.

This clonotype was counted between two and nine times. J is TRBJ2-5 and V is TRBV12-3 or TRBV12-4, with 7 bases aligning to TRBD1. Unmatched junction bases numbered 12, after V lost 6 bases and J lost 5 bases. This CDR3 spans 15 amino acids. CDR3 amino acids: CASSSDREIGETQYF. DNA for the CDR3: TGTGCCAGCAGCAGCGACAGGGAGATTGGGGAGACCCAGTACTTC.

This chain connects TRBV7-2 to TRBJ2-7, with TRBD1 identical over 8 bases. V shed 2 bases and J 2 bases; nucleotides not matched to a gene: 5. From germline, CDR1 is SGHTA and CDR2 FQGNSA. The CDR3 spans 15 residues. Here the CDR3 DNA reads TGTGCCAGCAGCTTATGGCAGGGGGCGCCCTACGAGCAGTACTTC. Translated: CASSLWQGAPYEQYF.

DNA for the CDR3: TGTGCCAGCAGCGTAGAGGGGAATATCAGAAACACCATATATTTT. Its protein product is CASSVEGNIRNTIYF. V usage is TRBV9 and J usage is TRBJ1-3; TRBD1 might be the D (5 bases). With 0 bases removed from V and 5 bases from J, the gap between germline ends came to 12 bases. Germline V gene sequence: CDR1 SGDLS, CDR2 YYNGEE. This CDR3 has 15 amino acids.

The chain is built from TRBV19 and TRBJ1-5; TRBD1 matches 7 bases. Germline-derived CDR1 and CDR2 are LNHDA and SQIVND (reference sequence). V lost 3 bases, J lost 0 bases, and 2 bases stayed unmatched. CDR3 length: 15 residues. This CDR3 reads CASSMTGLSNQPQHF. In DNA form, the CDR3 reads TGTGCCAGTAGTATGACAGGGCTTAGCAATCAGCCCCAGCATTTT.

With respect to this clonotype: The conserved final phenylalanine or tryptophan is absent from the CDR3, which likely points to a read error. The chain combines TRBV13 with TRBJ2-7; TRBD1 matches at 8 bases. The CDR3 extends over 18 amino acids. In germline, CDR1 is PRHDT, CDR2 FYEKMQ (reference sequence). The V segment lost 7 bases and the J segment 0 bases; nucleotides outside the gene matches: 17. The CDR3 nucleotides are TGTGCCAGCACCCTGGGTTATCCCCCCGGGACAGGCTCCTACGAGCAGTACTCC. This sequence encodes CASTLGYPPGTGSYEQYS.

This clonotype was counted between two and nine times. V and J are TRBV24-1 and TRBJ1-2; D may be TRBD1 (5 bases). Trimming cost V 9 bases and J 2 bases, with 9 bases left between them. Germline loops: CDR1 KGHDR, CDR2 SFDVKD. This CDR3 region has 12 residues. The DNA for the CDR3 is TGTGCCACCTCCTCAGGGAACTATGGCTACACCTTC. Translating gives CATSSGNYGYTF.

This clonotype was detected ten times or more. This sequence joins TRBV28 and TRBJ1-1, with TRBD1 identical over 7 bases. CDR1 and CDR2 from the germline V gene are MDHEN and SYDVKM. J gave up 5 bases and V 5 bases, and 8 bases lay outside the gene matches. This CDR3 is 14 amino acids long. CDR3 sequence (DNA): TGTGCCAGCAGTCCGGGACAGCTGGGGACTGAAGCTTTCTTT. Protein: CASSPGQLGTEAFF.

Turning to this clonotype: A far larger clone is one nucleotide away, so this likely arose from a read error. The chain links TRBV14 to TRBJ1-1, with a weak D call TRBD1 (5 bases). Trimming pared 5 bases from V and 3 bases from J, leaving 7 bases between. Germline V lookup: CDR1 SGHDN, CDR2 FVKESK. CDR3 size: 12 residues. The CDR3 sequence: CASSWGYTEAFF. DNA of the CDR3: TGTGCCAGCAGCTGGGGGTACACTGAAGCTTTCTTT.